The 9 T cell receptor beta chains below all came from one sample that was sequenced in a study of early T cells in non-severe SARS-CoV-2 infection. Via MiXCR, TCRdb re-called the 5' RACE reads, giving one row per CDR3 protein. This sample has 30,000 to 40,000 distinct CDR3 sequences, with almost 6% found just once. Material for sequencing was whole blood. These receptors were collected from an adult who was a healthcare worker with PCR-confirmed SARS-CoV-2 infection or an uninfected control (not recorded which).

This clonotype was seen ten or more times. This rearrangement joins TRBV30 to TRBJ1-2, with a weak D call TRBD1 (6 bases). The CDR3 contains 13 residues. Germline CDR1 and CDR2: GTSNPN and SVGIG (reference sequence). The germline V and J ends were trimmed by 1 base and 7 bases, with 13 bases remaining between them. The CDR3 DNA is TGTGCCTGGAGTGGTACGGGGGCCGGTGGCTACACCTTC. This sequence encodes CAWSGTGAGGYTF.

At least ten counts were recorded for this clonotype. This chain links TRBV19 with TRBJ2-7; 11 bases are a match to TRBD1. CDR1 and CDR2 (germline): LNHDA, SQIVND (reference sequence). The CDR3 runs to 14 residues. With 3 bases clipped from V and 5 bases from J, the junction kept 3 bases outside the gene matches. In DNA form, the CDR3 reads TGTGCCAGTAGTATTGGACAGGGGGCGGACGAGCAGTACTTC. Translated, it gives CASSIGQGADEQYF. The complete variable domain, with remaining parts taken from reference TRBV19 and TRBJ2-7, reads DGGITQSPKYLFRKEGQNVTLSCEQNLNHDAMYWYRQDPGQGLRLIYYSQIVNDFQKGDIAEGYSVSREKKESFPLTVTSAQKNPTAFYLCASSIGQGADEQYFGPGTRLTVT.

At least ten counts were recorded for this clonotype. V gene TRBV10-3 combines with J gene TRBJ2-6; 9 bases match TRBD1. The junction had 3 bases not matched to a gene; V was cut back by 0 bases and J by 0 bases. This CDR3 region has 18 residues. Germline CDR1 is ENHRY and CDR2 is SYGVKD. CDR3 loop: CAISESTGGPSGANVLTF. Here the CDR3 DNA reads TGTGCCATCAGTGAGTCGACAGGGGGTCCCTCTGGGGCCAACGTCCTGACTTTC.

This clonotype was observed at least ten times. The J gene is TRBJ2-2, the V gene TRBV5-1; D call uncertain. The germline V gene encodes CDR1 SGHRS and CDR2 YFSETQ. V dropped 1 base and J dropped 0 bases, with 16 bases sitting between them. The CDR3 totals 18 residues. The CDR3 region is CASSLLSWQSANTGELFF. CDR3 coding DNA: TGCGCCAGCAGCTTGTTATCCTGGCAGTCTGCGAACACCGGGGAGCTGTTTTTT. Supplemented by reference TRBV5-1 and TRBJ2-2, the full variable domain reads KAGVTQTPRYLIKTRGQQVTLSCSPISGHRSVSWYQQTPGQGLQFLFEYFSETQRNKGNFPGRFSGRQFSNSRSEMNVSTLELGDSALYLCASSLLSWQSANTGELFFGEGSRLTVL.

The table lists this clonotype with many counts. The gene calls are TRBV3-1 and TRBJ2-2, with 8 bases matching TRBD2. The V gene's germline CDR1 is LGHDT and CDR2 YNNKEL (reference sequence). Trimming removed 4 bases from V and 2 bases from J; junction bases left unmatched: 3. The CDR3 length is 15 residues. The chain's CDR3 is CASSPLAGNTGELFF. The CDR3 DNA reads TGTGCCAGCAGCCCTTTAGCGGGAAACACCGGGGAGCTGTTTTTT.

This clonotype was counted ten times or more. The gene calls are TRBV13 and TRBJ2-1, with D uncertain. Germline CDR1 PRHDT, CDR2 FYEKMQ (reference sequence). The CDR3 extends over 14 amino acids. Trimming shortened V by 2 bases and J by 5 bases, and 10 bases separated the two germline ends. The CDR3: CASSLKVRDNEQFF. CDR3 nucleotides: TGTGCCAGCAGCTTAAAGGTTAGAGACAATGAGCAGTTCTTC. Supplemented by reference TRBV13 and TRBJ2-1, the full variable domain reads AAGVIQSPRHLIKEKRETATLKCYPIPRHDTVYWYQQGPGQDPQFLISFYEKMQSDKGSIPDRFSAQQFSDYHSELNMSSLELGDSALYFCASSLKVRDNEQFFGPGTRLTVL.

Relative to its sample, this clonotype is medium-sized (0.01 to 0.1%). J is TRBJ2-1 and V is TRBV6-1, with 7 bases identical to TRBD2. CDR1 and CDR2 (germline): MNHNS, SASEGT. V was pared by 2 bases and J by 5 bases, with 3 bases of the junction left unmatched. CDR3 size: 14 residues. This CDR3 is CASSESAGDNEQFF. CDR3 nucleotides: TGTGCCAGCAGTGAATCGGCGGGGGACAATGAGCAGTTCTTC.

This clonotype was observed many times. The chain carries TRBV9 and TRBJ1-1; no firm D call. This CDR3 spans 12 amino acids. The V gene lost 0 bases and the J gene lost 5 bases, with 5 bases spanning the gap. Germline-derived CDR1 and CDR2 are SGDLS and YYNGEE. The CDR3 nucleotides read TGTGCCAGCAGCGTAGAAGCGACTGAAGCTTTCTTT. Its protein is CASSVEATEAFF.

In this sample, this clonotype turned up many times. The chain carries TRBV7-9 and TRBJ2-1; TRBD2 agrees at 12 bases. Germline CDR1 is SEHNR and CDR2 is FQNEAQ (reference sequence). With V trimmed by 6 bases and J by 2 bases, 8 bases remained unmatched. The length of the CDR3 is 17 residues. The CDR3: CASSPSGRASPYNEQFF. CDR3 DNA: TGTGCCAGCAGTCCTAGCGGGAGGGCCTCCCCCTACAATGAGCAGTTCTTC.